The 19 T cell receptor beta chains in this list originate from one sample, sequenced in a study of CD8 T cells in ankylosing spondylitis. General study findings and limits: Characteristic of ankylosing spondylitis blood, it appeared, was a TCR beta motif comprising 7 to 9 highly homologous variants.

Their specific antigens are unknown. TCRdb called the 5' RACE reads again in MiXCR, with one record for every CDR3 protein. The sample carries around 490,000 distinct CDR3 sequences, 5.3% recorded once. Sequencing was carried out using blood, either unsorted or a sorted T cell fraction (not recorded which). The receptors come from a male donor with ankylosing spondylitis.

This clonotype has ten or more counts. This sequence joins TRBV4-1 and TRBJ1-6, with D unclear. The CDR3 runs to 15 residues. V dropped 0 bases and J dropped 7 bases, with 10 bases sitting between them. Germline V gene sequence: CDR1 MGHRA, CDR2 YSYEKL. The CDR3 DNA reads TGCGCCAGCAGCCAAGACACCCCGGGCAATTCACCCCTCCACTTT. Encoded protein: CASSQDTPGNSPLHF.

This clonotype was counted ten times or more. The chain links TRBV10-3 to TRBJ2-7; D could derive from TRBD1 or TRBD2 (5 bases each). The V end was cut by 4 bases, the J end by 3 bases, with 16 bases between. Germline-derived CDR1 and CDR2 are ENHRY and SYGVKD. This CDR3 comprises 15 residues. CDR3 sequence reads: CAISGPSGTDYEQYF. Here the CDR3 DNA reads TGTGCCATCAGTGGGCCCTCCGGGACGGACTACGAGCAGTACTTC.

This clonotype was detected ten times or more. V usage is TRBV20-1 and J usage is TRBJ2-2; TRBD1 agrees at 7 bases. Germline CDR1 and CDR2: DFQATT and SNEGSKA (reference sequence). The CDR3 sequence is 15 residues long. The V segment lost 6 bases and the J segment 1 base; nucleotides outside the gene matches: 8. In DNA form, the CDR3 reads TGCAGTGCCGATACCCGGGACAGGAACACCGGGGAGCTGTTTTTT. Translated: CSADTRDRNTGELFF.

This clonotype has a count of ten or more. The chain carries TRBV29-1 and TRBJ2-7, with TRBD2 matching over 10 bases. Trimming at V came to 7 bases and at J to 2 bases, leaving 5 bases not matched to a gene. Germline V CDR1 and CDR2: SQVTM, ANQGSEA. This CDR3 is 13 amino acids long. The CDR3 sequence: CSAGLAEPYEQYF. CDR3 nucleotide sequence: TGCAGCGCTGGACTAGCGGAACCCTACGAGCAGTACTTC.

The V gene is TRBV10-2, the J gene TRBJ2-1; possibly TRBD2 for D (7 bases). The CDR3 spans 14 residues. Looked up from germline, CDR1 is WSHSY and CDR2 is SAAADI. The germline V and J ends were trimmed by 10 bases and 4 bases, with 17 bases remaining between them. DNA for the CDR3: TGCGCCACCAAGGGGGGGAAGATGTACAATGAGCAGTTCTTC. Translated: CATKGGKMYNEQFF.

Regarding this clonotype: A much larger clone differs from this one at a single base, so this may be a read error. The conserved closing phenylalanine or tryptophan is absent in this CDR3, likely reflecting a read error. The chain joins TRBV4-1 to TRBJ2-3, with 13 bases fitting TRBD2. The CDR3 extends over 17 amino acids. Germline CDR1 MGHRA, CDR2 YSYEKL. Trimming took 5 bases from V and 4 from J; bases not matched to a gene: 9. CDR3 loop: CASSSLAGGPNADTQYY. CDR3 nucleotide sequence: TGCGCCAGCAGCTCACTAGCGGGAGGGCCAAATGCAGATACGCAGTATTAT.

This clonotype was recorded a few times. The chain carries TRBV28 and TRBJ2-7; the D is unclear. The CDR3 has 12 amino acids. CDR1 MDHEN and CDR2 SYDVKM come from the germline V gene. V was clipped by 7 bases and J by 5 bases, with 12 bases between them. The CDR3 region is CASTGYLNEQYF. The CDR3 DNA is TGTGCCAGCACTGGCTACCTAAACGAGCAGTACTTC.

At least ten counts were recorded for this clonotype. The chain joins TRBV7-9 to TRBJ2-7, with TRBD2 as a possible D gene (7 bases). V was clipped by 5 bases and J by 7 bases, with 24 bases between them. There are 16 residues in the CDR3. Germline assignment: CDR1 SEHNR and CDR2 FQNEAQ (reference sequence). CDR3 nucleotide sequence: TGTGCCAGCAGCCCCGTTTCGGGGGGCGCCCCGTGGGAGCAGTACTTC. It translates to CASSPVSGGAPWEQYF.

This clonotype showed up many times. The V gene is TRBV5-1, the J gene TRBJ1-1, with a weak D call TRBD1 (5 bases). V was cut by 4 bases and J by 1 base, with 11 bases left in between. Germline V gene lookup returns CDR1 SGHRS and CDR2 YFSETQ. The CDR3 consists of 14 residues. CDR3 residues: CASSAGRPNTEAFF. The CDR3 DNA is TGCGCCAGCAGCGCGGGACGCCCGAACACTGAAGCTTTCTTT.

This clonotype was seen a few times. The V call is TRBV6-1, the J call TRBJ1-2; no clear D gene. V dropped 2 bases and J dropped 2 bases, with 12 bases sitting between them. This CDR3 region has 15 residues. Germline CDR1 MNHNS, CDR2 SASEGT. As DNA, the CDR3 is TGTGCCAGCAGTGAACCTTGGGCCAAGAACTATGGCTACACCTTC. This translates into CASSEPWAKNYGYTF.

In this sample, this clonotype turned up many times. V usage is TRBV28 and J usage is TRBJ2-7; 9 nucleotides align to TRBD1. CDR1 is MDHEN and CDR2 is SYDVKM in the germline V gene. The CDR3 spans 15 residues. V lost 3 bases and J lost 0; bases outside the gene matches: 3. The CDR3 loop is CASSLATGGSYEQYF. Written as DNA, the CDR3 is TGTGCCAGCAGTTTGGCGACAGGGGGCTCCTACGAGCAGTACTTC.

There are many counts of this clonotype. Here the CDR3 DNA reads TGTGCCAGCAAGTCAGGACTAGCGGGAGCGATCGAGCAGTACTTC. Residues: CASKSGLAGAIEQYF. The V gene is TRBV27, the J gene TRBJ2-7; 13 bases fit TRBD2. Germline V gene sequence: CDR1 MNHEY, CDR2 SMNVEV (reference sequence). Trimming at V came to 7 bases and at J to 6 bases, leaving 9 bases not matched to a gene. The CDR3 spans 15 residues.

This clonotype has at least ten counts. The chain links TRBV10-3 to TRBJ1-5; no reliable D call. The CDR3 covers 15 residues. The V and J ends lost 0 bases and 7 bases respectively, with 13 bases between them. Germline loops: CDR1 ENHRY, CDR2 SYGVKD. CDR3 loop: CAISESLGIGQPQHF. The CDR3 DNA follows: TGTGCCATCAGTGAGTCGTTGGGGATAGGGCAGCCCCAGCATTTT.

This clonotype was counted ten times or more. The V gene is TRBV7-9, the J gene TRBJ2-3; maybe TRBD2 (6 bases). The CDR3 extends over 13 amino acids. The V end was cut by 5 bases, the J end by 4 bases, with 10 bases between. Germline CDR1 and CDR2: SEHNR and FQNEAQ (reference sequence). In DNA, the CDR3 is TGTGCCAGCAGCCCCAGGGACTCAGATACGCAGTATTTT. Translating gives CASSPRDSDTQYF. The entire variable domain, with the rest obtained from reference TRBV7-9 and TRBJ2-3, is as follows: DTGVSQNPRHKITKRGQNVTFRCDPISEHNRLYWYRQTLGQGPEFLTYFQNEAQLEKSRLLSDRFSAERPKGSFSTLEIQRTEQGDSAMYLCASSPRDSDTQYFGPGTRLTVL.

This clonotype was detected ten times or more. The chain links TRBV5-1 to TRBJ2-7; D not certain. V gave up 7 bases and J gave up 3 bases, with 11 bases separating them. Germline CDR1 is SGHRS and CDR2 is YFSETQ. The CDR3 runs 12 residues. The CDR3 sequence is CASGDRYYEQYF. In DNA, the CDR3 is TGCGCCAGCGGAGATAGGTACTACGAGCAGTACTTC.

The sample holds many counts of this clonotype. The rearrangement joins TRBV5-1 to TRBJ2-7; D not resolved. The CDR3 extends over 12 amino acids. CDR1 and CDR2 from the germline V gene are SGHRS and YFSETQ. The germline V and J ends were trimmed by 4 bases and 7 bases, with 12 bases remaining between them. CDR3 sequence (DNA): TGCGCCAGCAGCCCCTCCGGCAGAGAGCAGTACTTC. Its translation: CASSPSGREQYF.

This clonotype occurred many times. The chain carries TRBV25-1 and TRBJ1-6; D may be TRBD1 (5 bases). Trimming took off 6 bases at V and 7 bases at J, with 13 bases between the two ends. The CDR3 consists of 14 residues. Germline V gives CDR1 MGHDK, CDR2 SYGVNS. The CDR3 DNA sequence: TGTGCCAGCAGGACAGACCTGCAAAATTCACCCCTCCACTTT. Its translation is CASRTDLQNSPLHF. Full variable domain (remainder filled in from reference TRBV25-1 and TRBJ1-6): EADIYQTPRYLVIGTGKKITLECSQTMGHDKMYWYQQDPGMELHLIHYSYGVNSTEKGDLSSESTVSRIRTEHFPLTLESARPSHTSQYLCASRTDLQNSPLHFGNGTRLTVT.

At least ten counts were recorded for this clonotype. The chain employs TRBV5-1 and TRBJ1-4; no firm D call. The CDR3 is 13 amino acids. With 4 bases removed from V and 0 bases from J, the gap between germline ends came to 4 bases. The germline V gene encodes CDR1 SGHRS and CDR2 YFSETQ. In nucleotides, the CDR3 is TGCGCCAGCAGCCAACCAACTAATGAAAAACTGTTTTTT. Its translation: CASSQPTNEKLFF.

The table lists this clonotype with many counts. The rearrangement joins TRBV29-1 to TRBJ2-3; D perhaps matches TRBD1 (6 bases). CDR3 length: 13 residues. Germline CDR1 reads SQVTM; CDR2 reads ANQGSEA. Trimming shortened V by 7 bases and J by 2 bases, and 13 bases separated the two germline ends. The CDR3 spells CSAGGQSTDTQYF. The CDR3 region has the DNA TGCAGCGCCGGTGGACAGTCCACAGATACGCAGTATTTT.